Described below is a single T cell receptor beta chain sequence and its context. This clonotype was observed at least ten times. The clone's antigen remains unknown. No base-level quality is on record; no much larger clone is a single base apart. cDNA was synthesized by template-switch 5'RACE using a primer with a 10-nucleotide random unique molecular identifier that tagged each TCR transcript. Every sequencing run covered 15-18 subjects and yielded more than 170 million TCR-beta sequences. Total RNA was extracted with the RNeasy kit. The KAPA Real-time Library Amplification kit was used to amplify TCR-beta VDJ regions with primers targeting the TCR constant region and the 5'RACE anchor. Sample indexes and Illumina adaptors were added in a first PCR, after which library yield was increased in a second PCR. The roughly 650 bp TCR product was size-selected on a 2% E-gel SizeSelection system after Ampure bead purification. Before pooling, library quality was assessed on a Bioanalyzer, concentration was determined with Qubit, and library quantification was performed with the Kapa Library Quantification kit. Paired-end 2 x 150 bp sequencing of the libraries was performed on an Illumina HiSeq 2500. To increase sequence diversity, roughly 24-30% phiX was spiked into each library pool. On the authors' methods: Quality-filtered reads were processed with the UMI-based MiGEC pipeline, and over 75% of raw TCR sequences were removed by the MiGEC pipeline during error correction. IMGT germline references were used for alignment of VDJ genes, and clonotypes were defined by a unique CDR3 amino acid sequence together with V-J genes. VDJtools evaluated clonal expansion, Shannon diversity and CDR3 relatedness (CalcPairwiseDistances, ClusterSamples); CLCbio workbench built phylogenetic trees. Clones with at least 8 unique UMIs were defined as expanded, with this threshold being based on coefficient-of-variation modelling across technical triplicates. Through fastp at Q25 and MiXCR, TCRdb rebuilt clones from the public reads, retaining in-frame beta chains. Each CDR3 protein appears once, grouped with its most common genes and DNA. TCRdb's processing, not the authors' own work, is the source of the V and J calls. A total of roughly 80,000 distinct CDR3 sequences appear in this sample, roughly a sixth of them only once. Of the sample, roughly 14% falls within the top ten clones.

Via the germline V gene, CDR1 is SQVTM and CDR2 ANQGSEA. Reading from cysteine to phenylalanine, the CDR3 counts 12 amino acids. This entry keeps only the CDR3 DNA: 36 bases, framed from base 1. The germline ends are 14 bases apart after V is trimmed by 7 bases and J by 5 bases. This sample was taken from a study of neurological immune-mediated disorders (dated by TCRdb to the late 2010s). In the study overall: Peripheral blood TCR-beta repertoires from HTLV-I-associated myelopathy (HAM/TSP) patients, multiple sclerosis patients and healthy controls were compared by UMI-based sequencing. The cohort comprised roughly 69 subjects: 15 or so HAM/TSP patients, 35 or so multiple sclerosis patients and approximately 20 healthy controls. The 90 to 110 TCR-beta libraries included longitudinal samples, technical triplicates and paired sorted CD4+ and CD8+ T-cell subsets alongside PBMC samples.

Healthy controls were blood bank volunteers in Maryland, USA. Unsorted PBMC libraries were generated from 2 million PBMCs stored in RNAlater at -80 °C until RNA extraction. PBMCs were separated from peripheral blood using Ficoll-Hypaque density gradient centrifugation and then cryopreserved in liquid nitrogen. Paper-wide results and their limitations: No identical CDR3 amino acid sequences were found to be shared among expanded clones across subjects, suggesting that TCR-beta repertoires were private in all groups. TCR clonal expansion was highest in HAM/TSP patients and lowest in MS patients, with MS patients falling below even healthy controls.

The chain is made from TRBV29-1 and TRBJ1-1, with the D gene too uncertain to name. Sequencing used PBMCs. The TCR originated in a woman between 40 and 50 years old in good health. The nucleotide sequence reads as follows: TGCAGCGGGATGGATGAAGGGACTGAAGCTTTCTTT. This encodes CSGMDEGTEAFF.